Following are 9 T cell receptor beta chains from one sample sequenced in a study of blood T cell repertoires in COVID-19. TCRdb's table, derived via immunoSEQ multiplex PCR, lists solely in-frame clones and lacks some. The sample yields tens of thousands of clones, less than 90% seen once. Sequencing input: peripheral blood. These receptors were taken from a man between 50 and 59 years old with acute or convalescent COVID-19.

V and J are TRBV7-9 and TRBJ1-1; D gene ambiguous. From germline, CDR1 is SEHNR and CDR2 FQNEAQ (reference sequence). Trimming left V 4 bases short and J 1 base short, with 7 bases between. The CDR3 has 13 residues. The CDR3 is CASSYSWNTEAFF. The DNA for the CDR3 is TGTGCCAGCAGCTATTCTTGGAACACTGAAGCTTTCTTT.

This clone was recorded only once. This chain joins TRBV19 and TRBJ1-1; the match to TRBD1 covers 8 bases. J gave up 1 base and V 6 bases, and 4 bases lay outside the gene matches. The CDR3 length is 14 residues. Germline assignment: CDR1 LNHDA and CDR2 SQIVND (reference sequence). CDR3 nucleotide sequence: TGTGCCAGTAGCGGACAGGGTCGGAACACTGAAGCTTTCTTT. Encoded protein: CASSGQGRNTEAFF. The entire variable domain, with the rest obtained from reference TRBV19 and TRBJ1-1, is as follows: DGGITQSPKYLFRKEGQNVTLSCEQNLNHDAMYWYRQDPGQGLRLIYYSQIVNDFQKGDIAEGYSVSREKKESFPLTVTSAQKNPTAFYLCASSGQGRNTEAFFGQGTRLTVV.

This chain joins TRBV10-3 and TRBJ1-1; tentatively, D is TRBD1 (6 bases). This CDR3 is built from 15 residues. The V end was cut by 0 bases, the J end by 5 bases, with 13 bases between. Germline-derived CDR1 and CDR2 are ENHRY and SYGVKD. CDR3 DNA sequence: TGTGCCATCAGTGAGTCTGGCAGGGGTGGGACTGAAGCTTTCTTT. Translation gives CAISESGRGGTEAFF.

The chain employs TRBV5-1 and TRBJ1-4; 9 bases line up with TRBD1. J lost 8 bases, V lost 0 bases, and 5 bases had no gene match. The CDR3 spans 15 residues. CDR1 SGHRS and CDR2 YFSETQ come from the germline V gene. CDR3 sequence (DNA): TGCGCCAGCAGCTTGGGGGACAGGGCGTGGGAAAAACTGTTTTTT. Translation: CASSLGDRAWEKLFF. Full variable domain (outside the CDR3, taken from reference TRBV5-1 and TRBJ1-4): KAGVTQTPRYLIKTRGQQVTLSCSPISGHRSVSWYQQTPGQGLQFLFEYFSETQRNKGNFPGRFSGRQFSNSRSEMNVSTLELGDSALYLCASSLGDRAWEKLFFGSGTQLSVL.

The CDR3 protein is CASSDRGIGYTF. CDR3 nucleotides: TGTGCCAGCAGTGATAGGGGTATAGGCTACACCTTC. V usage is TRBV6-4 and J usage is TRBJ1-2; possibly TRBD1 for D (5 bases). CDR3 size: 12 residues. Trimming shortened V by 3 bases and J by 8 bases, and 10 bases separated the two germline ends. Germline CDR1 MRHNA, CDR2 SNTAGT.

The V gene is TRBV5-6, the J gene TRBJ1-2; 8 bases map to TRBD1. V shed 3 bases, J shed 4 bases, and the junction held 2 bases outside the gene matches. CDR3 length equals 13 residues. Germline CDR1 is SGHDT and CDR2 is YYEEEE. The CDR3 loop reads CASSYRGIYGYTF. The DNA of the CDR3 is TGTGCCAGCAGCTACAGGGGGATCTATGGCTACACCTTC.

The chain couples TRBV18 to TRBJ2-3, with TRBD2 matching over 13 bases. V shed 0 bases, J shed 6 bases, and the junction held 3 bases outside the gene matches. In germline, CDR1 is KGHSH, CDR2 LQKENI. The CDR3 is 16 residues long. CDR3 loop: CASSPPGTSGDDTQYF. The CDR3 nucleotides read TGTGCCAGCTCACCACCCGGGACTAGCGGGGATGATACGCAGTATTTT. Looking up the rest from reference TRBV18 and TRBJ2-3 gives the full variable domain: NAGVMQNPRHLVRRRGQEARLRCSPMKGHSHVYWYRQLPEEGLKFMVYLQKENIIDESGMPKERFSAEFPKEGPSILRIQQVVRGDSAAYFCASSPPGTSGDDTQYFGPGTRLTVL.

Sample share makes this clone medium-sized (0.01 to 0.1%). The chain carries TRBV9 and TRBJ1-1; possible D gene TRBD1, 6 bases. V dropped 3 bases and J dropped 4 bases, with 13 bases sitting between them. The CDR3 loop spans 14 amino acids. The germline gives CDR1 SGDLS, CDR2 YYNGEE. CDR3: CASSEQGDVTEAFF. The CDR3 DNA reads TGTGCCAGCAGCGAACAGGGAGACGTCACTGAAGCTTTCTTT. Complete variable domain (other parts from reference TRBV9 and TRBJ1-1): DSGVTQTPKHLITATGQRVTLRCSPRSGDLSVYWYQQSLDQGLQFLIQYYNGEERAKGNILERFSAQQFPDLHSELNLSSLELGDSALYFCASSEQGDVTEAFFGQGTRLTVV.

This clone was counted once. V usage is TRBV9 and J usage is TRBJ1-4; D not resolved. Germline V gives CDR1 SGDLS, CDR2 YYNGEE. The CDR3 sequence is 15 residues long. V was clipped by 0 bases and J by 6 bases, with 12 bases between them. CDR3 nucleotide sequence: TGTGCCAGCAGCGTAGGAGGGAGGATCGATGAAAAACTGTTTTTT. Translating gives CASSVGGRIDEKLFF.